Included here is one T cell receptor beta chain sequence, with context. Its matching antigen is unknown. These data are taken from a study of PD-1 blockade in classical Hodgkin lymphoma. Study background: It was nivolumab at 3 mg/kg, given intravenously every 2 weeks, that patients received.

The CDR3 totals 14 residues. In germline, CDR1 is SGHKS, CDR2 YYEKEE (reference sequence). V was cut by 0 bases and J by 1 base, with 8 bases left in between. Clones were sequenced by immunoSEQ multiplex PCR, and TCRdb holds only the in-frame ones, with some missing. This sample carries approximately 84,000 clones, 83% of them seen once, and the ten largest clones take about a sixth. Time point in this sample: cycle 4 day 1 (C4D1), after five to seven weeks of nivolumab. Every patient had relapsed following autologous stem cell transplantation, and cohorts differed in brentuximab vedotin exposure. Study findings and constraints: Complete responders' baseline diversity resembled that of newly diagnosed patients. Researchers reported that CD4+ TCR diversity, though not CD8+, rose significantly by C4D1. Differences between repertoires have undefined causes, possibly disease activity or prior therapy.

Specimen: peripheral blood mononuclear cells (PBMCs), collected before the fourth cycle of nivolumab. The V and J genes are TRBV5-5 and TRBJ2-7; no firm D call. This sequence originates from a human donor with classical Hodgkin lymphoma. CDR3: CASSLVGRSYEQYF. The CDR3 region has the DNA TGTGCCAGCAGCTTGGTTGGCAGGTCCTACGAGCAGTACTTC.